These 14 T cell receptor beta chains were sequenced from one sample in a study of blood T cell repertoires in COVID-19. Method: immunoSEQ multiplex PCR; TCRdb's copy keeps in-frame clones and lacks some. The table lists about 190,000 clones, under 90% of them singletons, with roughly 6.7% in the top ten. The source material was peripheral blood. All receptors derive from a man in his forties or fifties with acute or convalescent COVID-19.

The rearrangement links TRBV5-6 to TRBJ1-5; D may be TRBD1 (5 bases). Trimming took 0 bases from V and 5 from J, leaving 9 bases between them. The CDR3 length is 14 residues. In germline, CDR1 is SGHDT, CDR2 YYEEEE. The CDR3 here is CASSLAGRDQPQHF. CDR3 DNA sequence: TGTGCCAGCAGCTTGGCTGGCAGGGATCAGCCCCAGCATTTT.

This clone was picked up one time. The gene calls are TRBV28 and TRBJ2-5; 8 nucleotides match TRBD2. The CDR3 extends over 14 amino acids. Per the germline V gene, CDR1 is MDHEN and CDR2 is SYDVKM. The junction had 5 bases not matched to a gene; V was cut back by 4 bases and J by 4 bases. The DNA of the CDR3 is TGTGCCAGCAGTTCGGGGGGGCTTGTAGAGACCCAGTACTTC. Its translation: CASSSGGLVETQYF. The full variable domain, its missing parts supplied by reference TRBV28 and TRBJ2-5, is DVKVTQSSRYLVKRTGEKVFLECVQDMDHENMFWYRQDPGLGLRLIYFSYDVKMKEKGDIPEGYSVSREKKERFSLILESASTNQTSMYLCASSSGGLVETQYFGPGTRLLVL.

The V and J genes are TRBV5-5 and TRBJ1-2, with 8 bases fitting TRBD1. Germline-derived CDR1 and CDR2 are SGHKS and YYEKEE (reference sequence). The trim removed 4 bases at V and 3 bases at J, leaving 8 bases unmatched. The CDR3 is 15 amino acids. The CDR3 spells CASSMRDRTHYGYTF. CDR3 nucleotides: TGTGCCAGCAGCATGCGGGACAGGACACACTATGGCTACACCTTC.

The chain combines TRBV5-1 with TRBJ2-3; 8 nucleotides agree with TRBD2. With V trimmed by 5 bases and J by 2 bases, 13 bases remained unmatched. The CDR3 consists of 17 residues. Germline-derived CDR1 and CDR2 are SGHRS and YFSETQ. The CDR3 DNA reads TGCGCCAGCAGGCCCAGGTGGCGGCGGGAGGCCACAGATACGCAGTATTTT. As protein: CASRPRWRREATDTQYF.

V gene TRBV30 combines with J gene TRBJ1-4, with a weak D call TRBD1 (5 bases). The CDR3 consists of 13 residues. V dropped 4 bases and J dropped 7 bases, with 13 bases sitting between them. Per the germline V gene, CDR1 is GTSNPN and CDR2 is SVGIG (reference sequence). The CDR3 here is CAWKRGTGEKLFF. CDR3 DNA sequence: TGTGCCTGGAAAAGAGGGACTGGTGAAAAACTGTTTTTT.

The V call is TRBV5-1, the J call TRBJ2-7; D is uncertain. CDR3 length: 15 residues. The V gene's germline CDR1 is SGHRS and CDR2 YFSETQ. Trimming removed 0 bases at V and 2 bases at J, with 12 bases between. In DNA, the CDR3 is TGCGCCAGCAGCTTGGGATTCGGAGCCACCTACGAGCAGTACTTC. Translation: CASSLGFGATYEQYF. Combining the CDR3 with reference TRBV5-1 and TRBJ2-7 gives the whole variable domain KAGVTQTPRYLIKTRGQQVTLSCSPISGHRSVSWYQQTPGQGLQFLFEYFSETQRNKGNFPGRFSGRQFSNSRSEMNVSTLELGDSALYLCASSLGFGATYEQYFGPGTRLTVT.

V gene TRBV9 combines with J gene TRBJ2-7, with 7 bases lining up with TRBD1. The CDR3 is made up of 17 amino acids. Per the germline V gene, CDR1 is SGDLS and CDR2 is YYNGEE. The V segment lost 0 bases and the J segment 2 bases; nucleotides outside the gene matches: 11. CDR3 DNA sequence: TGTGCCAGCAGCGTAGGCCCCCCCGAGACAGGGACCTACGAGCAGTACTTC. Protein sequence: CASSVGPPETGTYEQYF.

CDR3 coding DNA: TGTGCCAGCAGCCTGACGCTAGAGGTCCACGAGCAGTACTTC. This sequence encodes CASSLTLEVHEQYF. V usage is TRBV7-2 and J usage is TRBJ2-7; D unresolved. Trimming took off 5 bases at V and 5 bases at J, with 16 bases between the two ends. Per germline, CDR1 SGHTA and CDR2 FQGNSA. This CDR3 comprises 14 residues.

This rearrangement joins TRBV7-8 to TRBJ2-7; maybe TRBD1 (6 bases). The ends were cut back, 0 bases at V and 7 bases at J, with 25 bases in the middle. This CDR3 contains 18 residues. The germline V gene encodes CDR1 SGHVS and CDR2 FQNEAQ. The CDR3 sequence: CASSLASGTKQGWEEQYF. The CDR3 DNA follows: TGTGCCAGCAGCTTAGCTAGTGGTACAAAACAGGGATGGGAAGAGCAGTACTTC.

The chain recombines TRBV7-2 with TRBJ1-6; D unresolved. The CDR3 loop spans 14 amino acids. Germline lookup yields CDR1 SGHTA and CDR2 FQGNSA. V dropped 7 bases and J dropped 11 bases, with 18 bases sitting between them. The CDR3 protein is CASTLPGYYPPLHF. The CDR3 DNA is TGTGCCAGCACCCTACCCGGGTATTATCCACCCCTCCACTTT.

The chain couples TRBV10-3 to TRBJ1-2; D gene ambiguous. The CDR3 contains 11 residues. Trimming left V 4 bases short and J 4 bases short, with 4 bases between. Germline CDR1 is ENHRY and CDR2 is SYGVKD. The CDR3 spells CAISALYGYTF. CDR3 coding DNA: TGTGCCATCAGTGCCCTCTATGGCTACACCTTC.

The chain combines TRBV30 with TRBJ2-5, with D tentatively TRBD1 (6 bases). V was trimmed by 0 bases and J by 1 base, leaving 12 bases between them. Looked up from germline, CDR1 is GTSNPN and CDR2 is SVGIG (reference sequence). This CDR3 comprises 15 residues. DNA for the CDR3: TGTGCCTGGAGTGTACTAGGGGGATCCCAAGAGACCCAGTACTTC. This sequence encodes CAWSVLGGSQETQYF. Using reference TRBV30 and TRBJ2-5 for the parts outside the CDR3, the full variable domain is SQTIHQWPATLVQPVGSPLSLECTVEGTSNPNLYWYRQAAGRGLQLLFYSVGIGQISSEVPQNLSASRPQDRQFILSSKKLLLSDSGFYLCAWSVLGGSQETQYFGPGTRLLVL.

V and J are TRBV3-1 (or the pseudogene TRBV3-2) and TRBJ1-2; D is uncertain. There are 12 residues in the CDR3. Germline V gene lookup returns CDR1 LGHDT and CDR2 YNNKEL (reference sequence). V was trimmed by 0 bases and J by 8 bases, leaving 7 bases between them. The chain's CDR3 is CASSQEPLGYTF. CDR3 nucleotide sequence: TGTGCCAGCAGCCAAGAACCCCTAGGCTACACCTTC.

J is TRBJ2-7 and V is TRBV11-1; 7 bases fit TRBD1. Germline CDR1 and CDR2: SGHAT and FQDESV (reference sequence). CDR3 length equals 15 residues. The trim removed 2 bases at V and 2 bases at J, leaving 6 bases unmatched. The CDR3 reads CASSLTRQGTYEQYF. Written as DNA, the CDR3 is TGTGCCAGCAGCTTAACGAGACAGGGTACCTACGAGCAGTACTTC. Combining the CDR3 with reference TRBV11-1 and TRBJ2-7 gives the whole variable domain EAEVAQSPRYKITEKSQAVAFWCDPISGHATLYWYRQILGQGPELLVQFQDESVVDDSQLPKDRFSAERLKGVDSTLKIQPAELGDSAMYLCASSLTRQGTYEQYFGPGTRLTVT.